These 28 T cell receptor beta chains were sequenced from one sample in a study of blood T cell repertoires in COVID-19. This table comes from immunoSEQ multiplex PCR, and its TCRdb copy is limited to in-frame clones, with some not included. The table records about 220,000 clones, about four fifths of them present only once. The sequenced material came from peripheral blood. Receptors were obtained from a woman aged 25 to 39 who had recovered from COVID-19.

The chain carries TRBV5-6 and TRBJ1-3; possible D gene TRBD1, 5 bases. Germline values: CDR1 SGHDT, CDR2 YYEEEE. This CDR3 is 15 amino acids long. Deletions cut 4 bases from V and 7 bases from J, with 18 bases between. The CDR3 is CASSPRGRARNTIYF. DNA for the CDR3: TGTGCCAGCAGCCCTCGAGGCAGGGCTAGGAACACCATATATTTT.

In this sample, this clone turned up a few times. V gene TRBV30 combines with J gene TRBJ1-5, with a weak D call TRBD1 (5 bases). V shed 5 bases and J shed 7 bases, with 15 bases lying between them. The CDR3 has 13 amino acids. Germline loops: CDR1 GTSNPN, CDR2 SVGIG (reference sequence). The CDR3 spells CAWHSGPGQPQHF. CDR3 bases: TGTGCCTGGCATTCTGGGCCAGGGCAGCCCCAGCATTTT. The whole variable domain, remainder taken from reference TRBV30 and TRBJ1-5, is SQTIHQWPATLVQPVGSPLSLECTVEGTSNPNLYWYRQAAGRGLQLLFYSVGIGQISSEVPQNLSASRPQDRQFILSSKKLLLSDSGFYLCAWHSGPGQPQHFGDGTRLSIL.

Here the CDR3 DNA reads TGTGCCAGCAGTTTGGGTAGCTTCTATGGCTACACCTTC. Residues: CASSLGSFYGYTF. This chain joins TRBV28 and TRBJ1-2; D gene unclear. Germline V gives CDR1 MDHEN, CDR2 SYDVKM. The CDR3 spans 13 residues. The V and J ends lost 3 bases and 4 bases respectively, with 9 bases between them.

The V call is TRBV19, the J call TRBJ1-5; TRBD1 matches at 10 bases. J lost 5 bases, V lost 10 bases, and 17 bases had no gene match. CDR3 length: 17 amino acids. Germline CDR1 reads LNHDA; CDR2 reads SQIVND (reference sequence). The chain's CDR3 is CATIEVPDRGHHQPQHF. DNA of the CDR3: TGTGCCACCATCGAAGTCCCCGACAGGGGGCATCATCAGCCCCAGCATTTT. The full variable domain, in which reference TRBV19 and TRBJ1-5 provide the parts outside the CDR3, is DGGITQSPKYLFRKEGQNVTLSCEQNLNHDAMYWYRQDPGQGLRLIYYSQIVNDFQKGDIAEGYSVSREKKESFPLTVTSAQKNPTAFYLCATIEVPDRGHHQPQHFGDGTRLSIL.

The chain carries TRBV5-6 and TRBJ2-4; D is possibly TRBD1 (6 bases). Looked up from germline, CDR1 is SGHDT and CDR2 is YYEEEE. V was shortened by 2 bases and J by 0 bases, with 15 bases between the two germline ends. The CDR3 extends over 17 amino acids. The CDR3 region has the DNA TGTGCCAGCAGCTTCCAGGGCGCAGGGGTAGCCAAAAACATTCAGTACTTC. It specifies CASSFQGAGVAKNIQYF.

This clone was recorded only once. The chain links TRBV7-3 to TRBJ2-3; TRBD2 agrees at 11 bases. This CDR3 has 16 amino acids. Germline V CDR1 and CDR2: SGHTA, FQGTGA. J gave up 1 base and V 5 bases, and 5 bases lay outside the gene matches. CDR3: CASSPWGLAGTDTQYF. The CDR3 DNA reads TGTGCCAGCAGCCCCTGGGGACTAGCGGGCACAGATACGCAGTATTTT.

The V and J genes are TRBV19 and TRBJ2-3, with TRBD2 matching over 8 bases. Germline V gene data show CDR1 as LNHDA and CDR2 as SQIVND (reference sequence). The ends lost 10 bases at V and 4 bases at J; junction bases unmatched: 13. The CDR3 spans 15 residues. CDR3 protein: CATETGTSGADTQYF. The CDR3 nucleotides read TGTGCCACCGAAACCGGGACTAGTGGGGCAGATACGCAGTATTTT.

The chain couples TRBV28 to TRBJ2-3, with D maybe TRBD1 (6 bases). This CDR3 is 16 amino acids long. Germline CDR1 and CDR2: MDHEN and SYDVKM. Trimming pared 3 bases from V and 2 bases from J, leaving 15 bases between. CDR3 bases: TGTGCCAGCAGTTTTGGGCGACAGGTGATCACAGATACGCAGTATTTT. The encoded protein is CASSFGRQVITDTQYF.

V and J are TRBV30 and TRBJ2-2; D is uncertain. The germline V gene encodes CDR1 GTSNPN and CDR2 SVGIG (reference sequence). The CDR3 covers 14 residues. Trimming left V 7 bases short and J 2 bases short, with 14 bases between. This CDR3 is CASDIVGNTGELFF. The CDR3, as DNA: TGTGCCTCCGACATCGTTGGTAACACCGGGGAGCTGTTTTTT.

This chain joins TRBV2 and TRBJ2-7, with D perhaps matching TRBD2 (6 bases). Trimming took 2 bases from V and 7 from J, leaving 12 bases between them. Per germline, CDR1 SNHLY and CDR2 FYNNEI. This CDR3 spans 13 amino acids. CDR3 nucleotides: TGTGCCAGCAGTGAATCGGAGGGGCAGGAGCAGTACTTC. As protein: CASSESEGQEQYF. The variable domain in full, completed from reference TRBV2 and TRBJ2-7, reads EPEVTQTPSHQVTQMGQEVILRCVPISNHLYFYWYRQILGQKVEFLVSFYNNEISEKSEIFDDQFSVERPDGSNFTLKIRSTKLEDSAMYFCASSESEGQEQYFGPGTRLTVT.

The V gene is TRBV5-4, the J gene TRBJ2-6; D gene ambiguous. Germline V gene lookup returns CDR1 SGHNT and CDR2 YYREEE (reference sequence). Trimming took off 0 bases at V and 2 bases at J, with 9 bases between the two ends. The CDR3 is 16 amino acids. CDR3 in DNA: TGTGCCAGCAGCTTGGATGGTAGTGCTGGGGCCAACGTCCTGACTTTC. It codes for CASSLDGSAGANVLTF.

The chain employs TRBV6-5 and TRBJ2-7; D is unclear. The CDR3 totals 14 residues. CDR1 and CDR2 from the germline V gene are MNHEY and SVGAGI. V lost 7 bases, J lost 3 bases, and 16 bases lay in between. Written as DNA, the CDR3 is TGTGCCAGCACCAACAGTCAAGCTAACTACGAGCAGTACTTC. This codes for CASTNSQANYEQYF.

Written as DNA, the CDR3 is TGTGCCAGCAGCTCTAGCGGGAGGGCCGCAGATACGCAGTATTTT. This codes for CASSSSGRAADTQYF. The genes are TRBV7-3 and TRBJ2-3; 12 nucleotides line up with TRBD2. The CDR3 runs 15 residues. From germline, CDR1 is SGHTA and CDR2 FQGTGA. The V gene end was trimmed by 4 bases and the J gene end by 4 bases; junction bases not matched to a gene: 3.

V is TRBV27 and J is TRBJ2-1, with TRBD2 matching over 9 bases. The ends lost 5 bases at V and 14 bases at J; junction bases unmatched: 19. This CDR3 is built from 16 residues. Germline V gene data show CDR1 as MNHEY and CDR2 as SMNVEV (reference sequence). Here the CDR3 DNA reads TGTGCCAGCAGTAAGGGAGCGGACCTCCGCGCGGGAGGGGAGTTCTTC. It specifies CASSKGADLRAGGEFF.

The genes are TRBV28 and TRBJ2-7, with D tentatively TRBD1 (6 bases). The CDR3 loop spans 14 amino acids. Trimming pared 4 bases from V and 2 bases from J, leaving 12 bases between. Per the germline V gene, CDR1 is MDHEN and CDR2 is SYDVKM. The CDR3 reads CASSSSDRPYEQYF. Here the CDR3 DNA reads TGTGCCAGCAGTTCCTCAGACAGGCCCTACGAGCAGTACTTC. Variable domain in full (rest from reference TRBV28 and TRBJ2-7): DVKVTQSSRYLVKRTGEKVFLECVQDMDHENMFWYRQDPGLGLRLIYFSYDVKMKEKGDIPEGYSVSREKKERFSLILESASTNQTSMYLCASSSSDRPYEQYFGPGTRLTVT.

The chain joins TRBV5-1 to TRBJ1-2; 12 nucleotides line up with TRBD1. Trimming took 4 bases from V and 8 from J; bases not matched to a gene: 6. This CDR3 is 14 amino acids long. CDR1 is SGHRS and CDR2 is YFSETQ in the germline V gene. CDR3 coding DNA: TGCGCCAGCAGCCGGGACAGGGGGCGTTGGGGCTACACCTTC. Its protein product is CASSRDRGRWGYTF.

The V gene is TRBV6-5, the J gene TRBJ1-1; no clear D. The CDR3 is 15 residues long. Trimming removed 10 bases from V and 4 bases from J, with 22 bases in between. The germline V gene has CDR1 MNHEY and CDR2 SVGAGI. The CDR3 is CATTPAGSWATEAFF. In DNA, the CDR3 is TGTGCCACCACTCCGGCCGGGAGCTGGGCCACTGAAGCTTTCTTT.

The chain couples TRBV9 to TRBJ2-2, with TRBD1 identical over 7 bases. The CDR3 is made up of 17 amino acids. V trimming: 2 bases; J trimming: 0 bases; junction bases outside the gene matches: 7. The germline gives CDR1 SGDLS, CDR2 YYNGEE. The CDR3 coding sequence is TGTGCCAGCAGCGTGGGGTTGGGACAGACGAACACCGGGGAGCTGTTTTTT. Translation: CASSVGLGQTNTGELFF.

The genes are TRBV3-1 (or the pseudogene TRBV3-2) and TRBJ2-5; 8 bases match TRBD1. The CDR3 spans 16 residues. Germline CDR1 and CDR2: LGHDT and YNNKEL (reference sequence). J gave up 1 base and V 3 bases, and 7 bases lay outside the gene matches. This CDR3 is CASSHLTQGAQETQYF. The CDR3 DNA follows: TGTGCCAGCAGCCATTTAACCCAGGGGGCCCAAGAGACCCAGTACTTC.

The chain joins TRBV24-1 to TRBJ2-1, with TRBD1 matching 11 bases. Germline V CDR1 and CDR2: KGHDR, SFDVKD. Trimming at V came to 2 bases and at J to 7 bases, leaving 6 bases not matched to a gene. The CDR3 runs 16 residues. CDR3 coding DNA: TGTGCCACCAGTGATTCCGGACAGGGGGCAGGGAATGAGCAGTTCTTC. Translating gives CATSDSGQGAGNEQFF.

The genes are TRBV4-1 and TRBJ1-3; the D is unclear. Trimming took off 0 bases at V and 0 bases at J, with 9 bases between the two ends. This CDR3 has 16 residues. CDR1 and CDR2 (germline): MGHRA, YSYEKL. This chain's CDR3 is CASSQEGRHSGNTIYF. The CDR3 DNA is TGCGCCAGCAGCCAAGAGGGCAGACACTCTGGAAACACCATATATTTT.

The genes are TRBV3-1 (or the pseudogene TRBV3-2) and TRBJ1-6; D ambiguous. V was pared by 7 bases and J by 7 bases, with 17 bases between. This CDR3 spans 15 amino acids. Germline V lookup: CDR1 LGHDT, CDR2 YNNKEL (reference sequence). The CDR3 DNA follows: TGTGCCAGCACCTCCGGGTCTATTAGGAATTCACCCCTCCACTTT. Its translation is CASTSGSIRNSPLHF.

The chain carries TRBV4-1 and TRBJ2-7, with 11 bases that match TRBD2. Trimming cost V 2 bases and J 2 bases; bases outside gene matches: 8. CDR1 is MGHRA, CDR2 YSYEKL, per germline. The CDR3 is 17 residues long. DNA for the CDR3: TGCGCCAGCAGCCAAAGTTACCTGGGACTAGCGGCCTACGAGCAGTACTTC. Translation gives CASSQSYLGLAAYEQYF.

About this clone: Compared with germline, one end of the junction differs, possibly owing to a read error. The chain carries TRBV5-6 and TRBJ1-6; TRBD1 matches at 9 bases. The CDR3 is made up of 15 amino acids. CDR1 is SGHDT and CDR2 is YYEEEE in the germline V gene. CDR3: CASSLDRGGNSPLHF. The CDR3 DNA reads TGTGCCAGCAGTTTGGACAGGGGTGGAAATTCACCCCTCCACTTT.

V is TRBV5-1 and J is TRBJ2-7, with a tentative D call TRBD1 (7 bases). Germline V CDR1 and CDR2: SGHRS, YFSETQ. V lost 4 bases and J 9 bases, leaving 23 bases between the germline ends. This CDR3 comprises 15 residues. The CDR3 DNA is TGCGCCAGCAGCCATACGGAGGGGGCGCGTTCGTCGCAGTACTTC. Encoded protein: CASSHTEGARSSQYF.

The genes are TRBV3-1 (or the pseudogene TRBV3-2) and TRBJ2-1, with D unresolved. CDR1 LGHDT and CDR2 YNNKEL come from the germline V gene (reference sequence). Trimming stripped 0 bases from V and 2 bases from J, with 8 bases between. This CDR3 is built from 15 residues. This CDR3 reads CASSQDLAAYNEQFF. The CDR3 DNA is TGTGCCAGCAGCCAAGATTTGGCAGCCTACAATGAGCAGTTCTTC.

The V and J genes are TRBV11-2 and TRBJ2-1, with 10 bases lining up with TRBD1. The trim removed 3 bases at V and 8 bases at J, leaving 10 bases unmatched. The CDR3 runs to 16 residues. Germline-derived CDR1 and CDR2 are SGHAT and FQNNGV. CDR3 DNA: TGTGCCAGCAGCTTGTCCCCGGGGACAGGGGCCTATGAGCAGTTCTTC. It encodes CASSLSPGTGAYEQFF.

This sequence joins TRBV9 and TRBJ2-1, with D possibly TRBD2 on 6 matching bases. Between the trimmed V and J ends, which lost 3 bases and 5 bases, there was a span of 15 bases. The CDR3 is made up of 15 amino acids. In germline, CDR1 is SGDLS, CDR2 YYNGEE. For the CDR3, the DNA is TGTGCCAGCAGCGGATCCGGGACTTTCGACAATGAGCAGTTCTTC. It is translated as CASSGSGTFDNEQFF.